This entry lists 24 T cell receptor beta chains sequenced from one sample in a study of cytomegalovirus exposure and HLA in healthy donors. Researchers ran the PCR with 60 Vbeta and 13 Jbeta primers. Produced via immunoSEQ multiplex PCR; TCRdb's table is partial and in-frame only. Of 150,000 to 200,000 clones listed, approximately 81% were seen once; the top ten hold more than 2%. Source material: PBMCs. Receptors originate from a man younger than 30 in good health and CMV-seropositive.

V and J are TRBV5-4 and TRBJ2-1, with 8 bases lining up with TRBD2. V lost 5 bases and J lost 6; bases outside the gene matches: 10. The CDR3 sequence is 15 residues long. CDR1 is SGHNT and CDR2 is YYREEE in the germline V gene (reference sequence). The CDR3 sequence is CASRLTGGAFNEQFF. Written as DNA, the CDR3 is TGTGCCAGCAGACTCACCGGGGGGGCTTTCAATGAGCAGTTCTTC.

The chain has TRBV12-5 and TRBJ2-5, with TRBD1 matching 8 bases. J lost 2 bases, V lost 5 bases, and 7 bases had no gene match. CDR1 LGHNT and CDR2 FRNRAP come from the germline V gene. The CDR3 has 15 amino acids. CDR3 nucleotides: TGTGCTAGTGGTAAAACCGACAGGGGACAAGAGACCCAGTACTTC. Its translation is CASGKTDRGQETQYF.

The CDR3 loop reads CSVGGGNSPLHF. The CDR3 nucleotides read TGCAGCGTTGGAGGGGGTAATTCACCCCTCCACTTT. The rearrangement links TRBV29-1 to TRBJ1-6; maybe TRBD1 (6 bases). Germline V gives CDR1 SQVTM, CDR2 ANQGSEA. The CDR3 runs to 12 residues. V gave up 4 bases and J gave up 6 bases, with 7 bases separating them.

The chain combines TRBV27 with TRBJ2-3; 9 bases align to TRBD2. This CDR3 has 16 residues. Per the germline V gene, CDR1 is MNHEY and CDR2 is SMNVEV (reference sequence). The trim removed 6 bases at V and 6 bases at J, leaving 13 bases unmatched. The CDR3 here is CASSDPRGLARDTQYF. As DNA, the CDR3 is TGTGCCAGCAGCGATCCCCGGGGACTAGCACGGGATACGCAGTATTTT.

The rearrangement uses TRBV5-4 and TRBJ2-2; perhaps TRBD1 as D (6 bases). CDR3 length: 14 residues. The V end lost 2 bases, the J end lost 5 bases, and 10 bases lay between the germline ends. The germline CDR1 and CDR2 sequences are SGHNT and YYREEE (reference sequence). For the CDR3, the DNA is TGTGCCAGCAGCTTACAGGGCGGGACCGGGGAGCTGTTTTTT. It encodes CASSLQGGTGELFF.

The V gene is TRBV7-3, the J gene TRBJ1-6, with 10 bases identical to TRBD1. The CDR3 extends over 15 amino acids. Germline CDR1 is SGHTA and CDR2 is FQGTGA. With 5 bases clipped from V and 10 bases from J, the junction kept 8 bases outside the gene matches. The CDR3 sequence: CASSRDRGSESPLHF. The CDR3 DNA is TGTGCCAGCAGCCGGGACAGGGGTTCGGAATCACCCCTCCACTTT.

The V gene is TRBV2, the J gene TRBJ2-2; D is undetermined. The V gene lost 3 bases and the J gene lost 4 bases, with 9 bases spanning the gap. Germline CDR1 is SNHLY and CDR2 is FYNNEI. This CDR3 has 14 residues. CDR3 in DNA: TGTGCCAGCAGTGACTCTGTAGTCACCGGGGAGCTGTTTTTT. Protein product: CASSDSVVTGELFF.

The rearrangement links TRBV25-1 to TRBJ2-3; tentatively, D is TRBD2 (6 bases). CDR1 and CDR2 (germline): MGHDK, SYGVNS. The V end was cut by 6 bases, the J end by 3 bases, with 10 bases between. This CDR3 has 13 amino acids. Here the CDR3 reads CASSLGGTDTQYF. The CDR3, as DNA: TGTGCCAGCAGCTTAGGAGGGACAGATACGCAGTATTTT.

The chain employs TRBV25-1 and TRBJ1-2; no firm D call. The CDR3 is made up of 15 amino acids. The V end lost 1 base, the J end lost 4 bases, and 13 bases lay between the germline ends. The germline CDR1 and CDR2 sequences are MGHDK and SYGVNS. The CDR3 DNA reads TGTGCCAGCAGTGAATTTGTCTCCCCTAGCTATGGCTACACCTTC. It specifies CASSEFVSPSYGYTF.

V usage is TRBV10-3 and J usage is TRBJ2-2, with 7 bases identical to TRBD2. Per the germline V gene, CDR1 is ENHRY and CDR2 is SYGVKD. The CDR3 has 15 amino acids. J gave up 0 bases and V 6 bases, and 4 bases lay outside the gene matches. CDR3 bases: TGTGCCATCAGCCGAGGACTAGCGAACACCGGGGAGCTGTTTTTT. Protein sequence: CAISRGLANTGELFF.

V and J are TRBV4-1 and TRBJ2-1, with 14 bases that match TRBD2. V shed 4 bases, J shed 9 bases, and the junction held 8 bases outside the gene matches. CDR1 and CDR2 from the germline V gene are MGHRA and YSYEKL. The CDR3 is 16 residues long. CDR3 DNA: TGCGCCAGCAGCCCGTTCCCGGGACTAGCGGGGGCTGAGCAGTTCTTC. Amino acids: CASSPFPGLAGAEQFF.

This clone occurred once. J is TRBJ2-7 and V is TRBV11-3; D is ambiguous. CDR1 and CDR2 from the germline V gene are SGHNT and YENEEA. The CDR3 is 12 residues long. The germline V and J ends were trimmed by 5 bases and 5 bases, with 10 bases remaining between them. This chain's CDR3 is CASSRSQDEQYF. In DNA, the CDR3 is TGTGCCAGCAGCCGCTCTCAGGACGAGCAGTACTTC.

The chain has TRBV5-1 and TRBJ1-3; unclear D gene. CDR1 and CDR2 from the germline V gene are SGHRS and YFSETQ. V gave up 2 bases and J gave up 2 bases, with 8 bases separating them. The CDR3 runs 14 residues. The CDR3 reads CASSFSGTGNTIYF. Here the CDR3 DNA reads TGCGCCAGCAGCTTCTCCGGGACTGGAAACACCATATATTTT.

The J gene is TRBJ2-1, the V gene TRBV7-2; D unclear. The CDR3 extends over 12 amino acids. Deletions cut 2 bases from V and 12 bases from J, with 11 bases between. CDR1 SGHTA and CDR2 FQGNSA come from the germline V gene. The CDR3 loop reads CASSLPGPLQFF. CDR3 sequence (DNA): TGTGCCAGCAGCTTACCGGGTCCCCTGCAGTTCTTC.

J is TRBJ1-3 and V is TRBV21-1; the table's D gene call, TRBD1, was not cross checked with the DNA. TRBV21-1 is an annotated pseudogene. This CDR3 has 18 residues. The CDR3, as DNA: TGTGCCAGCAGCAAGACAGGGGGAAGCCCTTCCTCTGGAAACACCATATATTTT. This gives the protein CASSKTGGSPSSGNTIYF.

J is TRBJ2-2 and V is TRBV4-2; 9 bases are shared with TRBD2. The V gene's germline CDR1 is LGHNA and CDR2 YNFKEQ. The CDR3 extends over 17 amino acids. The J segment lost 1 base and the V segment lost 3 bases, leaving 6 bases of the junction unmatched. CDR3 amino acids: CASSHRSGGRNTGELFF. CDR3 nucleotides: TGTGCCAGCAGCCATCGTAGCGGGGGCCGGAACACCGGGGAGCTGTTTTTT.

This chain connects TRBV2 to TRBJ2-2; 8 bases match TRBD1. Trimming removed 5 bases from V and 5 bases from J; junction bases left unmatched: 4. In germline, CDR1 is SNHLY, CDR2 FYNNEI. The CDR3 totals 14 residues. CDR3 in DNA: TGTGCCAGCAGTAGGACAGGGCAGACCGGGGAGCTGTTTTTT. Protein sequence: CASSRTGQTGELFF.

V and J are TRBV6-5 and TRBJ1-1; D perhaps matches TRBD1 (5 bases). V lost 0 bases and J 2 bases, leaving 10 bases between the germline ends. The germline CDR1 and CDR2 sequences are MNHEY and SVGAGI. The CDR3 runs to 15 residues. The CDR3 DNA follows: TGTGCCAGCAGTTACTCGAGGAGGGGAAACACTGAAGCTTTCTTT. As protein: CASSYSRRGNTEAFF.

The V and J genes are TRBV7-3 and TRBJ2-2; maybe TRBD1 (6 bases). The V and J ends lost 4 bases and 5 bases respectively, with 14 bases between them. Germline V lookup: CDR1 SGHTA, CDR2 FQGTGA. CDR3 length: 15 amino acids. DNA of the CDR3: TGTGCCAGCAGCTATACAGGGCTGATGACCGGGGAGCTGTTTTTT. Translated: CASSYTGLMTGELFF.

The chain carries TRBV19 and TRBJ2-2; a weak D match, TRBD2 (5 bases). The V and J ends lost 9 bases and 0 bases respectively, with 11 bases between them. Germline V lookup: CDR1 LNHDA, CDR2 SQIVND (reference sequence). The CDR3 loop spans 14 amino acids. The CDR3 nucleotides read TGTGCCAGCTCTTACGGGACGAACACCGGGGAGCTGTTTTTT. Translating gives CASSYGTNTGELFF.

The J gene is TRBJ1-1, the V gene TRBV29-1, with TRBD1 identical over 8 bases. Germline V gene sequence: CDR1 SQVTM, CDR2 ANQGSEA. Trimming at V came to 7 bases and at J to 5 bases, leaving 6 bases not matched to a gene. This CDR3 comprises 12 residues. The CDR3 nucleotides are TGCAGCGCCTGGACAGGGCTGACTGAAGCTTTCTTT. This translates into CSAWTGLTEAFF. The full variable domain, rest sourced from reference TRBV29-1 and TRBJ1-1, is SAVISQKPSRDICQRGTSLTIQCQVDSQVTMMFWYRQQPGQSLTLIATANQGSEATYESGFVIDKFPISRPNLTFSTLTVSNMSPEDSSIYLCSAWTGLTEAFFGQGTRLTVV.

This clone was recorded once. This rearrangement joins TRBV6-5 to TRBJ2-7; TRBD1 agrees at 8 bases. This CDR3 contains 14 residues. Germline CDR1 and CDR2: MNHEY and SVGAGI. Trimming at V came to 4 bases and at J to 0 bases, leaving 2 bases not matched to a gene. CDR3 region: CASSSDRGSYEQYF. The CDR3 coding sequence is TGTGCCAGCAGTTCAGACAGGGGCTCCTACGAGCAGTACTTC.

The chain uses TRBV5-4 and TRBJ1-1, with 7 bases matching TRBD1. Germline V gene data show CDR1 as SGHNT and CDR2 as YYREEE (reference sequence). V was pared by 4 bases and J by 0 bases, with 9 bases of the junction left unmatched. This CDR3 has 16 residues. The CDR3 DNA sequence: TGTGCCAGCAGCGGTACCCCCGGGACAGTGAACACTGAAGCTTTCTTT. Encoded protein: CASSGTPGTVNTEAFF.

This clone was recorded a few times. The rearrangement links TRBV7-2 to TRBJ2-7, with a weak D call TRBD2 (5 bases). Germline loops: CDR1 SGHTA, CDR2 FQGNSA. CDR3 length: 15 amino acids. V shed 3 bases and J shed 0 bases, with 12 bases lying between them. CDR3 bases: TGTGCCAGCAGCTTCTTAGGACTGAGCTCCTACGAGCAGTACTTC. This encodes CASSFLGLSSYEQYF.